This TCR beta chain originates from a study of type 1 regulatory T cells (dated by TCRdb to about 2021). About the study as a whole: An in vitro protocol by which a Tr1-enriched, alloantigen-specific CD4 T cell product named T-allo10 was generated was characterized in the study. T-allo10 was being tested clinically in patients with hematological malignancies who were undergoing allogeneic hematopoietic stem cell transplantation. The paper as a whole reports these results and caveats: A more restricted TCR repertoire was observed in Tr1 cells than in non-Tr1 cells, and this restriction was interpreted in the study as alloantigen-induced clonal expansion.

The germline ends are 9 bases apart after V is trimmed by 2 bases and J by 7 bases. Measured from the cysteine to the phenylalanine, the CDR3 is 14 residues long. Just the 42-base CDR3 DNA is kept, in frame starting at base 1. Instrument on record: Illumina MiSeq. TCRdb passed the public sequencing reads through fastp at Q25 and MiXCR, retaining productive beta sequences. Records with the same CDR3 protein are collapsed into one entry carrying the most frequent genes and DNA. The sample data list some 71,000 distinct CDR3 sequences, and around 20% of these were observed just once. The ten top clones hold 7.5% to 8.5% of the sample. On this clonotype: This clone's antigen is unknown. No much larger clone exists at a distance of one base, and base qualities are not known.

This TCR was recovered from a human donor in good health. The chain was built from TRBV12-3 or TRBV12-4 and TRBJ1-6; the D gene is perhaps TRBD1, on 5 matching bases. The sample taken for sequencing was cultured type 1 regulatory T (Tr1) cells, either the whole culture or a sorted fraction (not recorded which). The cell subset or site label, read with the paper, signifies: type 1 regulatory T cells sorted from the T-allo10 product. For the CDR3, the sequence is CASSLSGRNSPLHF. The DNA reads TGTGCCAGCAGTTTATCAGGGCGGAATTCACCCCTCCACTTT.